These 2 T cell receptor beta chains were sequenced from one sample in a study of CD8 T cells in ankylosing spondylitis. TCRdb recomputed calls from the 5' RACE reads with MiXCR, one row per CDR3 protein. The sample holds under 400,000 distinct CDR3 sequences, roughly 11% seen once. Source material: blood, either unsorted or a sorted T cell fraction (not recorded which). Receptors originate from a female donor with ankylosing spondylitis or in good health (not recorded which).

This clonotype was found many times. This chain links TRBV12-3 or TRBV12-4 with TRBJ1-1, with D unresolved. The CDR3 is 17 residues long. V was trimmed by 2 bases and J by 0 bases, leaving 16 bases between them. The CDR3, as DNA: TGTGCCAGCAGTTTAATGAGGCGGGTCGGCATGAACACTGAAGCTTTCTTT. The encoded protein is CASSLMRRVGMNTEAFF.

This clonotype occurred many times. The J gene is TRBJ1-1, the V gene TRBV18; D uncertain. Germline V gives CDR1 KGHSH, CDR2 LQKENI. Trimming stripped 4 bases from V and 0 bases from J, with 9 bases between. The CDR3 extends over 14 amino acids. In nucleotides, the CDR3 is TGTGCCAGCTCACGTGCTGAGCTGAACACTGAAGCTTTCTTT. Protein sequence: CASSRAELNTEAFF. Based on the CDR3 plus reference TRBV18 and TRBJ1-1, the full variable domain is NAGVMQNPRHLVRRRGQEARLRCSPMKGHSHVYWYRQLPEEGLKFMVYLQKENIIDESGMPKERFSAEFPKEGPSILRIQQVVRGDSAAYFCASSRAELNTEAFFGQGTRLTVV.